This T cell receptor (beta chain) was recovered during a study of shared clonotypes between healthy human individuals. Study-level findings and limits: Researchers found naive subsets generally carried larger estimated richness than memory subsets.

On this clone: Its specificity is unknown.

Produced via immunoSEQ multiplex PCR; TCRdb's table is partial and in-frame only. The profile shows approximately 2.5 million clones, about 92% of them singletons. Trimming pared 5 bases from V and 1 base from J, leaving 9 bases between. This CDR3 region has 14 residues. Per germline, CDR1 SGHNT and CDR2 YENEEA. A split of CD4+ cells into CD45RA+ naive and CD45RA-negative memory subsets was performed. Sequenced material: naive CD4+ T cells sorted from blood. Described subset: CD45RA+ positively selected. The chain employs TRBV11-3 and TRBJ2-1, with D uncertain. This TCR came from a man younger than 30 in good health. The CDR3 sequence is CASSPETSYNEQFF. The CDR3 DNA reads as TGTGCCAGCAGCCCTGAGACTTCCTACAATGAGCAGTTCTTC.